A selection of T cell receptor beta chains follows, all from one sample in a study of shared clonotypes between healthy human individuals. Some clones are missing from TCRdb's copy, which holds only in-frame ones; the method was immunoSEQ multiplex PCR. The sample yields about 2 million clones, about 95% seen once. Sequencing used naive CD8+ T cells sorted from blood. These receptors all stem from a man aged 18 to 29 in good health. The CDR3 runs from the conserved cysteine through the conserved F or W. D genes are given only for firm matches. The size field is filled for only some rows; it gives once, few, many or a size class.

>.|.|16|TRBJ2-5|TRBV16
CASSQWPRAVQETQYF
TGTGCCAGCAGCCAATGGCCCAGGGCCGTCCAAGAGACCCAGTACTTC
>.|TRBD2|15|TRBJ2-5|TRBV6-5
CASSKTSGGPETQYF
TGTGCCAGCAGTAAGACTAGCGGGGGGCCAGAGACCCAGTACTTC
>few|TRBD2|13|TRBJ2-3|TRBV12-5
CAGSGGPTDTQYF
TGTGCTGGGAGCGGGGGCCCCACAGATACGCAGTATTTT
>.|.|14|TRBJ2-7|TRBV5-6
CASSLGLSSYEQYF
TGTGCCAGCAGCTTGGGGTTATCCTCCTACGAGCAGTACTTC
>.|.|15|TRBJ2-7|TRBV11-2
CASSLDPGNSYEQYF
TGTGCCAGCAGCTTAGATCCCGGGAACTCCTACGAGCAGTACTTC
>once|.|13|TRBJ2-1|TRBV7-9
CASSPPRDNEQFF
TGTGCCAGCAGCCCCCCCCGGGACAATGAGCAGTTCTTC
>.|.|14|TRBJ2-3|TRBV28
CASSLNPSTDTQYF
TGTGCCAGCAGTTTGAATCCTAGCACAGATACGCAGTATTTT
>.|.|15|TRBJ2-5|TRBV2
CASREQVGFQETQYF
TGTGCCAGCAGGGAACAGGTGGGGTTCCAAGAGACCCAGTACTTC
>.|TRBD1|15|TRBJ2-7|TRBV9
CASSTDRATLGEQYF
TGTGCCAGCAGCACGGACAGGGCGACCTTGGGGGAGCAGTACTTC
>.|TRBD1|16|TRBJ1-6|TRBV6-1
CASSEIPGQQNSPLHF
TGTGCCAGCAGTGAAATTCCGGGACAGCAAAATTCACCCCTCCACTTT
>.|TRBD1|17|TRBJ2-7|TRBV4-1
CASSQAPGQGSSYEQYF
TGCGCCAGCAGCCAAGCCCCGGGACAGGGTAGCTCCTACGAGCAGTACTTC
>.|TRBD2|17|TRBJ2-7|TRBV7-2
CASSFPITSESSYEQYF
TGTGCCAGCAGCTTCCCTATAACTAGCGAGAGCTCCTACGAGCAGTACTTC
>.|.|13|TRBJ2-5|TRBV29-1
CSVDGADQETQYF
TGCAGCGTTGACGGCGCGGACCAAGAGACCCAGTACTTC
>.|.|12|TRBJ2-7|TRBV10-2
CASSEVKLEQYF
TGCGCCAGCAGTGAAGTTAAATTGGAGCAGTACTTC
>.|TRBD2|16|TRBJ2-5|TRBV5-4
CASSLASGGARETQYF
TGTGCCAGCAGCTTGGCAAGCGGGGGGGCCCGGGAGACCCAGTACTTC
>.|.|14|TRBJ2-1|TRBV5-4
CASSFLGGDNEQFF
TGTGCCAGCAGCTTTTTGGGTGGAGACAATGAGCAGTTCTTC
>.|TRBD1|13|TRBJ2-7|TRBV11-2
CATSGQRIYEQYF
TGTGCCACTTCGGGACAGCGAATCTACGAGCAGTACTTC
>.|.|14|TRBJ2-2|TRBV11-1
CASSLIGSSGELFF
TGTGCCAGCAGCTTGATAGGGAGTTCCGGGGAGCTGTTTTTT
>.|.|12|TRBJ1-5|TRBV4-1
CASSQEGQPQHF
TGCGCCAGCAGCCAAGAGGGTCAGCCCCAGCATTTT
>.|TRBD1|15|TRBJ1-1|TRBV19
CASSIFGTGDSEAFF
TGTGCCAGTAGTATCTTTGGGACAGGGGACTCTGAAGCTTTCTTT
>.|.|13|TRBJ2-3|TRBV6-5
CASSYSGTDTQYF
TGTGCCAGCAGTTACAGCGGGACAGATACGCAGTATTTT
>once|.|15|TRBJ2-2|TRBV6-1
CASSEPDTFTGELFF
TGTGCCAGCAGTGAGCCGGACACGTTCACCGGGGAGCTGTTTTTT
>.|TRBD2|16|TRBJ2-1|TRBV4-1
CASSQVSGGRDNEQFF
TGCGCCAGCAGCCAAGTTAGCGGGGGAAGGGACAATGAGCAGTTCTTC
>.|TRBD1|17|TRBJ2-2|TRBV4-3
CASSQEIGTGVSGELFF
TGCGCCAGCAGCCAAGAAATAGGGACAGGGGTATCCGGGGAGCTGTTTTTT
>.|.|13|TRBJ1-3|TRBV30
CALDTVSGNTIYF
TGTGCCTTGGACACAGTCTCTGGAAACACCATATATTTT
>.|TRBD1|14|TRBJ1-1|TRBV13
CASSVQGMNTEAFF
TGTGCCAGCAGCGTACAGGGGATGAACACTGAAGCTTTCTTT
>.|.|14|TRBJ1-5|TRBV25-1
CASSESQADQPQHF
TGTGCCAGCAGTGAGTCCCAGGCGGATCAGCCCCAGCATTTT
>.|.|14|TRBJ2-7|TRBV28
CASSLLEALDEQYF
TGTGCCAGCAGTTTACTGGAGGCCCTCGACGAGCAGTACTTC
>once|TRBD1|15|TRBJ2-1|TRBV9
CASSAPPGQYNEQFF
TGTGCCAGCAGCGCCCCCCCGGGACAGTACAATGAGCAGTTCTTC
>.|TRBD1|16|TRBJ2-1|TRBV5-4
CASSLGTGFLFNEQFF
TGTGCCAGCAGTTTGGGGACAGGATTTCTCTTCAATGAGCAGTTCTTC
>.|TRBD2|18|TRBJ2-1|TRBV13
CASSSFRTSGSSYNEQFF
TGTGCCAGCAGCTCGTTCCGGACTAGCGGTAGCTCCTACAATGAGCAGTTCTTC
>few|TRBD1|13|TRBJ2-5|TRBV4-1
CASSQGQGETQYF
TGCGCCAGCAGCCAAGGACAGGGAGAGACCCAGTACTTC
>.|TRBD1|14|TRBJ1-1|TRBV5-1
CASYPGQVNTEAFF
TGCGCCAGCTATCCGGGACAGGTTAACACTGAAGCTTTCTTT
>.|.|15|TRBJ2-3|TRBV9
CASSVDPGVTDTQYF
TGTGCCAGCAGCGTAGATCCGGGAGTAACAGATACGCAGTATTTT
>.|.|16|TRBJ2-7|TRBV6-5
CASSYSKQAESYEQYF
TGTGCCAGCAGTTACTCGAAGCAGGCAGAATCCTACGAGCAGTACTTC
>.|TRBD1|13|TRBJ2-7|TRBV9
CASSVEGGAEQYF
TGTGCCAGCAGCGTAGAAGGGGGCGCCGAGCAGTACTTC
>.|.|14|TRBJ2-5|TRBV27
CASSLSKEQETQYF
TGTGCCAGCAGTTTATCGAAGGAGCAAGAGACCCAGTACTTC
>.|.|15|TRBJ2-7|TRBV7-8
CASSVLEGFSYEQYF
TGTGCCAGCAGCGTTCTGGAGGGATTCTCCTACGAGCAGTACTTC
>.|TRBD2|17|TRBJ2-7|TRBV6-1
CASSEPGLAGASYEQYF
TGTGCCAGCAGTGAACCGGGACTAGCGGGAGCATCGTACGAGCAGTACTTC
>.|.|14|TRBJ2-3|TRBV9
CASSVEVRDDTQYF
TGTGCCAGCAGCGTAGAGGTGAGGGATGATACGCAGTATTTT
>.|.|13|TRBJ1-1|TRBV27
CASSLFLNTEAFF
TGTGCCAGCAGTTTATTCCTGAACACTGAAGCTTTCTTT
>.|TRBD1|15|TRBJ1-1|TRBV13
CASSETGTGGTEAFF
TGTGCCAGCAGCGAAACCGGGACAGGAGGTACTGAAGCTTTCTTT
>.|.|15|TRBJ2-3|TRBV7-2
CASSRGTASTDTQYF
TGTGCCAGCAGTCGCGGGACAGCTAGCACAGATACGCAGTATTTT
>few|TRBD1|14|TRBJ1-1|TRBV13
CASSLGQGVTEAFF
TGTGCCAGCAGCTTGGGGCAGGGGGTCACTGAAGCTTTCTTT
>once|TRBD1|15|TRBJ2-7|TRBV4-1
CASSQDLGQNYEQYF
TGCGCCAGCAGCCAAGATCTGGGACAGAATTACGAGCAGTACTTC
>.|.|14|TRBJ2-1|TRBV6-5
CASSSTSMVNEQFF
TGTGCCAGCAGTTCTACCTCAATGGTCAATGAGCAGTTCTTC
>.|.|14|TRBJ2-7|TRBV6-6
CASTIGTLTYEQYF
TGTGCCAGCACAATCGGGACGCTTACCTACGAGCAGTACTTC
>.|TRBD2|19|TRBJ2-3|TRBV28
CASSLAGTSGGDPPDTQYF
TGTGCCAGCAGTTTAGCGGGGACTAGCGGGGGGGATCCCCCAGATACGCAGTATTTT
>.|TRBD1|13|TRBJ2-7|TRBV27
CASSPTGSYEQYF
TGTGCCAGCAGTCCGACAGGGTCCTACGAGCAGTACTTC
>.|.|13|TRBJ1-1|TRBV28
CATGGGMRTEAFF
TGTGCCACCGGGGGGGGGATGAGGACTGAAGCTTTCTTT
>.|.|13|TRBJ1-5|TRBV4-1
CASSAVDNQPQHF
TGCGCCAGCAGCGCAGTTGACAATCAGCCCCAGCATTTT
>.|.|15|TRBJ2-7|TRBV6-1
CASSESGAGPYEQYF
TGTGCCAGCAGTGAATCGGGAGCCGGTCCCTACGAGCAGTACTTC
>.|TRBD1|15|TRBJ2-7|TRBV5-5
CASSQAWDRTYEQYF
TGTGCCAGCAGCCAGGCCTGGGACAGGACCTACGAGCAGTACTTC
>.|.|15|TRBJ1-6|TRBV7-7
CASSLLGEGDSPLHF
TGTGCTAGCAGCTTACTGGGCGAAGGGGATTCACCCCTCCACTTT
>.|.|12|TRBJ2-7|TRBV9
CASSVGEGKQYF
TGTGCCAGCAGCGTAGGGGAAGGCAAGCAGTACTTC